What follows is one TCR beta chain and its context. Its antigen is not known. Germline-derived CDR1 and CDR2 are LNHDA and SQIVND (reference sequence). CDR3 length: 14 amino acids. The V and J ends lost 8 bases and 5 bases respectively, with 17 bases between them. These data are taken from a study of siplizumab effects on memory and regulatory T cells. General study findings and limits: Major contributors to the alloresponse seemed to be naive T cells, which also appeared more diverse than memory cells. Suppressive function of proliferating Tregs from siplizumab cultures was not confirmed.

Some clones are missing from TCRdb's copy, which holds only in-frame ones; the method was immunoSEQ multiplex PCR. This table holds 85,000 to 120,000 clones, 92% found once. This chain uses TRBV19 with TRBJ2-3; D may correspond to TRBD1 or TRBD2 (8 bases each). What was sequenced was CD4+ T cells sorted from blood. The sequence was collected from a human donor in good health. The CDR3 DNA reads TGTGCCAGTGGACAGGGACTAGTATTAGATACGCAGTATTTT. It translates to CASGQGLVLDTQYF.